This T cell receptor (beta chain) was sequenced for a study of blood T cell repertoires in COVID-19 (dated by TCRdb to 2020 to 2022). About the full investigation: The collaborator samples originated in the United States, Italy and Spain and spanned the acute and convalescent phases of COVID-19. The material from the prospective study consisted of cDNA or gDNA derived from T cells, B-cell-depleted T cells, or PBMCs. Deeply sampled blood TCRbeta repertoires from subjects exposed to, actively infected with, or recovered from COVID-19 were included in the dataset. The repertoires were released in a freely available public database meant as a resource for research on the immune response to SARS-CoV-2. Samples were obtained from the ongoing ImmuneRACE study (first 160 participants) and from some 1,300 subjects provided by 6 global collaborators. Nearly every sample came with metadata listing a de-identified subject ID, COVID-19 status, age in years and sex. Where HLA class I and class II types were available, the types were taken from metadata supplied by the sample provider, not from assay-based typing. The paper's findings and limits, for the study overall: Clinical and demographic metadata were provided uncurated, with the amount varying by source and participant.

Each collaborating institution followed its own protocols to collect whole blood in K2EDTA tubes. For TCRbeta analysis, collaborator samples were shipped as frozen whole blood, as isolated PBMCs, or as DNA extracted from either sample type. CDR1 is given as SEHNR and CDR2 as FQNEAQ, both from the germline V gene (reference sequence). The germline V and J ends show losses of 5 bases and 4 bases respectively, and no gene match explains 20 bases of the junction. The CDR3 sequence holds 18 residues, the cysteine and phenylalanine included. The kept DNA is CDR3 alone, 54 bases in frame from the first base. Concerning this clone: Its antigen specificity is not known. Per-nucleotide qualities are absent, and no much larger clonotype sits a single base away.

The immunoSEQ Assay, a bias-controlled multiplex PCR, was used to amplify TCRbeta CDR3 regions from genomic DNA. As for the authors' bioinformatics: The number of nucleated cells in each sample was estimated by amplification of reference gene primers within the assay. Sequence reads were collapsed and filtered to measure the absolute abundance of every unique TCRbeta CDR3 rearrangement. For each sample, productive Simpson clonality was calculated as the square root of Simpson's diversity index across productive rearrangements. Imported from immuneACCESS, the table was reduced by TCRdb to in-frame sequences with V and J called. These copies leave out some clones; in studies compared against another copy, an unresolved V gene accounts for under half, and the cause of the remainder is not known. That table is the source of V, J and clone size, and D and trimming were worked out from the DNA. This sample has 470,000 or so clones in its table, and around nine tenths of those were observed once. The top ten hold 4% to 4.5% of the sample.

This sequence was found in a woman in her twenties or thirties with acute or convalescent COVID-19. Here the chain combines TRBV7-9 and TRBJ2-7; TRBD1 aligns with 7 central bases. Sequencing input: peripheral blood. The CDR3 corresponds to CASSPKRLGDSFLYEQYF. The nucleotides are TGTGCCAGCAGCCCAAAGCGGTTGGGGGACAGTTTTCTTTACGAGCAGTACTTC.